This entry lists 9 T cell receptor beta chains sequenced from one sample in a study of blood T cells in healthy people across ages (dated by TCRdb to the mid-2010s). Library preparation used 5' RACE. Sequencing took place on an Illumina HiSeq 2500. A second PCR of about 7 to 12 cycles was run with a J-beta primer mix and a sample-barcoded 5' primer. TCRdb took the public reads, trimmed them with fastp at Q25, ran MiXCR for clone calling and kept in-frame beta chains. Records with the same CDR3 protein are collapsed into one entry carrying the most frequent genes and DNA. In all, the sample holds 650,000 to 900,000 distinct CDR3 sequences, and under 80% of those were seen once. The ten largest make up about 30% of the sample. The sample was blood. Source of these receptors: a man younger than 45 in good health.

Points on this clonotype: A junction end diverges from the germline sequence, so it may reflect a read error. The genes are TRBV7-6 and TRBJ2-7, with D perhaps matching TRBD1 (5 bases). CDR3 length: 13 amino acids. The germline CDR1 and CDR2 sequences are SGHVS and FNYEAQ. In DNA form, the CDR3 reads TGTGTCAGCACCGCCGACAGCCCCTACGAGCAGTACTTC. It yields the protein CVSTADSPYEQYF.

The chain recombines TRBV2 with TRBJ2-5, with D tentatively TRBD1 or TRBD2 (5 bases each). V shed 4 bases and J shed 7 bases, with 16 bases lying between them. Germline CDR1 is SNHLY and CDR2 is FYNNEI. The CDR3 consists of 14 residues. The CDR3 here is CASSAGTDWGTQYF. DNA of the CDR3: TGTGCCAGCAGTGCCGGGACGGATTGGGGGACCCAGTACTTC.

This clonotype has just a few counts. V is TRBV29-1 and J is TRBJ2-4; 8 nucleotides line up with TRBD1. The J call may be in error: the DNA end matches TRBJ2-5 better. Germline V gene sequence: CDR1 SQVTM, CDR2 ANQGSEA. The CDR3 runs to 11 residues. The CDR3 reads CSPRDRETQYF. The CDR3 nucleotides read TGCAGCCCTCGGGACAGGGAGACCCAGTACTTC.

In this sample, this clonotype turned up many times. The chain joins TRBV27 to TRBJ1-2; 8 positions match TRBD1. The germline CDR1 and CDR2 sequences are MNHEY and SMNVEV (reference sequence). V shed 5 bases, J shed 2 bases, and the junction held 4 bases outside the gene matches. The CDR3 has 14 amino acids. The CDR3 loop is CASSPRTGNYGYTF. CDR3 DNA sequence: TGTGCCAGCAGTCCTCGGACAGGGAACTATGGCTACACCTTC.

This CDR3 reads CASRGLVTYNEQFF. CDR3 DNA sequence: TGTGCCAGCAGGGGACTAGTTACCTACAATGAGCAGTTCTTC. V is TRBV12-3 or TRBV12-4 and J is TRBJ2-1; 8 bases fit TRBD2. CDR3 length equals 14 residues. With 6 bases clipped from V and 2 bases from J, the junction kept 3 bases outside the gene matches.

This clonotype was counted only a few times. This may be a read error: a much more frequent sequence differs by one nucleotide. The rearrangement links TRBV29-1 to TRBJ2-1; no clear D. The CDR3 length is 14 residues. In germline, CDR1 is SQVTM, CDR2 ANQGSEA. V lost 1 base to trimming and J lost 4 bases, with 11 bases between them. The CDR3 region has the DNA TGCAGCGTTGAAGTAAGTTCCCCTTACAATGAGCAGTTCTTC. This translates into CSVEVSSPYNEQFF.

J is TRBJ2-5 and V is TRBV25-1; 8 nucleotides match TRBD1. Germline trimming cut 8 bases from V and 8 bases from J; bases unmatched to any gene: 7. The CDR3 covers 12 residues. Per the germline V gene, CDR1 is MGHDK and CDR2 is SYGVNS. The CDR3 coding sequence is TGTGCCAGCGCTGGACAGGGACGAACCCAGTACTTC. Encoded protein: CASAGQGRTQYF.

Concerning this clonotype: It may be a read error: a sequence one base away is much more abundant. The chain combines TRBV29-1 with TRBJ2-1; possible D gene TRBD2, 7 bases. V was cut by 7 bases and J by 14 bases, with 18 bases left in between. The CDR3 covers 11 residues. CDR1 SQVTM and CDR2 ANQGSEA come from the germline V gene. CDR3 sequence reads: CSGVVGGQEFF. CDR3 coding DNA: TGCAGCGGTGTAGTCGGGGGGCAAGAGTTCTTC.

The chain is built from TRBV7-2 and TRBJ2-5; possible D gene TRBD2, 5 bases. The V gene lost 5 bases and the J gene lost 9 bases, with 10 bases spanning the gap. This CDR3 comprises 11 residues. From germline, CDR1 is SGHTA and CDR2 FQGNSA. CDR3 amino acids: CASSPLGSQYF. Written as DNA, the CDR3 is TGTGCCAGCAGCCCACTAGGATCCCAGTACTTC.